This entry features one TCR beta chain sequence. Other nucleotide sequences in the sample specify the same CDR3. The entry originates in a study of shared clonotypes between healthy human individuals. Overall study: Donors, aged 18 to 49, were a couple of women and three men.

V lost 3 bases, J lost 3 bases, and 5 bases lay in between. Germline V gene sequence: CDR1 KGHSH, CDR2 LQKENI. CDR3 length equals 13 residues. Produced via immunoSEQ multiplex PCR; TCRdb's table is partial and in-frame only. The sample lists about 600,000 clones; almost 97% were seen once. This TCR came from a woman under 40 in good health. The source material was naive CD4+ T cells sorted from blood. Subset noted: CD45RA+ positively selected. V and J are TRBV18 and TRBJ2-2; D possibly corresponds to TRBD1 (5 bases). DNA for the CDR3: TGTGCCAGCTCACCCAGGGACACCGGGGAGCTGTTTTTT. Its translation: CASSPRDTGELFF.